One sample yielded the 28 T cell receptor beta chains listed below, sequenced in a study of STAT5B mutations in CD4+ large granular lymphocyte leukemia. This table comes from immunoSEQ multiplex PCR, and its TCRdb copy is limited to in-frame clones, with some not included. The sample lists tens of thousands of clones; around 63% were seen once. The sequenced sample consisted of CD4+ T cells from blood buffy coats. The receptors here all came from a human donor in good health.

The chain couples TRBV7-2 to TRBJ1-1, with D possibly being TRBD1 (5 bases). The V end lost 5 bases, the J end lost 0 bases, and 7 bases lay between the germline ends. Germline V gene lookup returns CDR1 SGHTA and CDR2 FQGNSA. The CDR3 runs 13 residues. As DNA, the CDR3 is TGTGCCAGCAGCGGACATCTGAACACTGAAGCTTTCTTT. Protein product: CASSGHLNTEAFF.

V and J are TRBV11-1 and TRBJ1-2; possible D gene TRBD1, 6 bases. The CDR3 is 14 residues long. Germline V gene data show CDR1 as SGHAT and CDR2 as FQDESV (reference sequence). Trimming shortened V by 3 bases and J by 6 bases, and 14 bases separated the two germline ends. The CDR3 here is CASSFVQGTDGYTF. The CDR3, as DNA: TGTGCCAGCAGCTTCGTCCAGGGGACGGATGGCTACACCTTC.

This clone was found a few times. The chain recombines TRBV4-1 with TRBJ1-2, with 11 bases aligning to TRBD1. Unmatched junction bases numbered 4, after V lost 3 bases and J lost 4 bases. The germline V gene has CDR1 MGHRA and CDR2 YSYEKL. CDR3 length: 15 amino acids. DNA of the CDR3: TGCGCCAGCAGCCAGCGGGACAGGGGGTTCTATGGCTACACCTTC. Its protein product is CASSQRDRGFYGYTF.

This chain joins TRBV27 and TRBJ2-5, with 8 bases identical to TRBD1. The CDR3 totals 14 residues. The ends lost 3 bases at V and 4 bases at J; junction bases unmatched: 4. In germline, CDR1 is MNHEY, CDR2 SMNVEV (reference sequence). CDR3 sequence: CASSLLGQGETQYF. CDR3 nucleotide sequence: TGTGCCAGCAGTTTGCTAGGACAGGGAGAGACCCAGTACTTC.

This clone has a handful of counts. The V and J genes are TRBV4-3 and TRBJ1-2; 8 nucleotides line up with TRBD1. Germline V gene data show CDR1 as LGHNA and CDR2 as YSLEER. Unmatched junction bases numbered 12, after V lost 4 bases and J lost 8 bases. CDR3 length equals 15 residues. The chain's CDR3 is CASSPAGQAFLGYTF. The CDR3 region has the DNA TGCGCCAGCAGCCCAGCGGGACAGGCATTTCTAGGCTACACCTTC.

This clone was counted only a few times. The chain has TRBV19 and TRBJ2-3, with D perhaps matching TRBD1 (5 bases). Trimming pared 7 bases from V and 2 bases from J, leaving 13 bases between. The CDR3 has 14 amino acids. Germline lookup yields CDR1 LNHDA and CDR2 SQIVND (reference sequence). The CDR3 sequence is CASKARVITDTQYF. The CDR3 DNA sequence: TGTGCCAGTAAGGCCAGGGTGATCACAGATACGCAGTATTTT.

The rearrangement links TRBV11-2 to TRBJ1-2; the match to TRBD1 covers 7 bases. Germline V CDR1 and CDR2: SGHAT, FQNNGV. The J segment lost 4 bases and the V segment lost 5 bases, leaving 7 bases of the junction unmatched. This CDR3 is built from 14 residues. The CDR3 sequence is CASSQNRGGYGYTF. CDR3 coding DNA: TGTGCCAGCAGCCAAAACAGGGGCGGCTATGGCTACACCTTC.

This clone was recorded only once. This rearrangement joins TRBV6-1 to TRBJ2-2, with a tentative D call TRBD2 (6 bases). Per germline, CDR1 MNHNS and CDR2 SASEGT. The CDR3 consists of 15 residues. Trimming took 11 bases from V and 4 from J, leaving 20 bases between them. CDR3 residues: CASSLGGGFTGELFF. The DNA for the CDR3 is TGTGCCTCTTCCTTAGGTGGAGGGTTCACCGGGGAGCTGTTTTTT.

The genes are TRBV19 and TRBJ2-6; D gene unclear. Germline V gene data show CDR1 as LNHDA and CDR2 as SQIVND (reference sequence). This CDR3 has 15 amino acids. V was clipped by 5 bases and J by 0 bases, with 8 bases between them. The CDR3 DNA follows: TGTGCCAGTAGTCTGAGGAGCTCTGGGGCCAACGTCCTGACTTTC. Translated: CASSLRSSGANVLTF.

The chain links TRBV5-8 to TRBJ1-3, with D uncertain. This CDR3 has 15 residues. Looked up from germline, CDR1 is SGHTS and CDR2 is YDEGEE. Trimming shortened V by 0 bases and J by 0 bases, and 7 bases separated the two germline ends. The CDR3 loop is CASSLGQFSGNTIYF. In DNA form, the CDR3 reads TGTGCCAGCAGCTTGGGGCAGTTCTCTGGAAACACCATATATTTT. Supplemented by reference TRBV5-8 and TRBJ1-3, the full variable domain reads EAGVTQSPTHLIKTRGQQATLRCSPISGHTSVYWYQQALGLGLQFLLWYDEGEERNRGNFPPRFSGRQFPNYSSELNVNALELEDSALYLCASSLGQFSGNTIYFGEGSWLTVV.

This clone was counted a few times. This sequence joins TRBV7-6 and TRBJ1-1; 8 bases agree with TRBD1. CDR3 length: 14 residues. The V segment lost 4 bases and the J segment 4 bases; nucleotides outside the gene matches: 5. Germline V gene data show CDR1 as SGHVS and CDR2 as FNYEAQ. This CDR3 reads CASSSSQGGTEAFF. The DNA of the CDR3 is TGTGCCAGCAGCTCATCACAGGGGGGCACTGAAGCTTTCTTT.

This clone was counted between two and nine times. The chain uses TRBV7-9 and TRBJ1-1; no definite D call. CDR1 and CDR2 (germline): SEHNR, FQNEAQ (reference sequence). This CDR3 has 14 amino acids. V was clipped by 0 bases and J by 4 bases, with 9 bases between them. The CDR3 nucleotides are TGTGCCAGCAGCTTAGCTTCCTCCGGCACTGAAGCTTTCTTT. It translates to CASSLASSGTEAFF. Looking up the rest from reference TRBV7-9 and TRBJ1-1 gives the full variable domain: DTGVSQNPRHKITKRGQNVTFRCDPISEHNRLYWYRQTLGQGPEFLTYFQNEAQLEKSRLLSDRFSAERPKGSFSTLEIQRTEQGDSAMYLCASSLASSGTEAFFGQGTRLTVV.

The chain combines TRBV7-3 with TRBJ1-1, with D possibly matching TRBD1 (5 bases). V was clipped by 1 base and J by 1 base, with 10 bases between them. The CDR3 extends over 15 amino acids. Germline lookup yields CDR1 SGHTA and CDR2 FQGTGA. The CDR3 region is CASSLNAGQNTEAFF. The DNA of the CDR3 is TGTGCCAGCAGCTTAAATGCGGGGCAGAACACTGAAGCTTTCTTT.

The chain couples TRBV7-2 to TRBJ1-2, with D uncertain. Trimming took 4 bases from V and 6 from J, leaving 12 bases between them. The CDR3 runs to 13 residues. Germline CDR1 SGHTA, CDR2 FQGNSA. The CDR3 bases are TGTGCCAGCAGCTCCGGACGGAGGGATGGCTACACCTTC. It encodes CASSSGRRDGYTF.

The chain recombines TRBV7-2 with TRBJ2-3; TRBD1 matches 7 bases. This CDR3 region has 15 residues. Trimming at V came to 2 bases and at J to 3 bases, leaving 5 bases not matched to a gene. Germline V lookup: CDR1 SGHTA, CDR2 FQGNSA. CDR3 DNA: TGTGCCAGCAGCTTACCCCACAGGGGAACAGATACGCAGTATTTT. Residues: CASSLPHRGTDTQYF.

The rearrangement joins TRBV5-4 to TRBJ1-5; the match to TRBD1 covers 8 bases. The V and J ends lost 4 bases and 3 bases, in that order; junction bases with no gene match: 3. The CDR3 is made up of 14 amino acids. Germline CDR1 SGHNT, CDR2 YYREEE (reference sequence). Here the CDR3 reads CASSAQGDNQPQHF. CDR3 sequence (DNA): TGTGCCAGCAGCGCACAGGGGGACAATCAGCCCCAGCATTTT.

The CDR3 nucleotides are TGTGCCAGCTCACCTGTGGCGTCGAGCACAGATACGCAGTATTTT. Its protein product is CASSPVASSTDTQYF. The chain uses TRBV18 and TRBJ2-3; the D is unclear. Germline V lookup: CDR1 KGHSH, CDR2 LQKENI. V was cut by 3 bases and J by 0 bases, with 10 bases left in between. The CDR3 length is 15 residues.

J is TRBJ1-3 and V is TRBV10-3; D remains unclear. Trimming stripped 0 bases from V and 1 base from J, with 7 bases between. Per germline, CDR1 ENHRY and CDR2 SYGVKD. This CDR3 comprises 15 residues. The CDR3 is CAISESTGSGNTIYF. The CDR3 region has the DNA TGTGCCATCAGTGAGTCGACGGGATCTGGAAACACCATATATTTT.

The genes are TRBV4-3 and TRBJ1-2, with 7 bases fitting TRBD1. V trimming: 4 bases; J trimming: 6 bases; junction bases outside the gene matches: 8. Germline V gene data show CDR1 as LGHNA and CDR2 as YSLEER. The CDR3 is 14 residues long. The CDR3 region has the DNA TGCGCCAGCAGCCGCCCGGGACAGACCGATGGCTACACCTTC. Translation: CASSRPGQTDGYTF.

V is TRBV9 and J is TRBJ2-3, with 13 bases fitting TRBD2. V was pared by 3 bases and J by 2 bases, with 6 bases of the junction left unmatched. The CDR3 is made up of 17 amino acids. CDR1 and CDR2 (germline): SGDLS, YYNGEE. In DNA form, the CDR3 reads TGTGCCAGCAGCGACGGACTAGCGGGGGAATACACAGATACGCAGTATTTT. It translates to CASSDGLAGEYTDTQYF.

The V gene is TRBV7-9, the J gene TRBJ2-7; D is ambiguous. CDR1 is SEHNR, CDR2 FQNEAQ, per germline (reference sequence). The ends were cut back, 5 bases at V and 7 bases at J, with 9 bases in the middle. This CDR3 spans 11 amino acids. CDR3: CASSPLLEQYF. CDR3 coding DNA: TGTGCCAGCAGCCCACTTCTGGAGCAGTACTTC.

The gene calls are TRBV6-1 and TRBJ1-2, with 11 bases that match TRBD1. The CDR3 is 16 residues long. V dropped 3 bases and J dropped 5; count of bases not matched to a gene: 8. Looked up from germline, CDR1 is MNHNS and CDR2 is SASEGT. CDR3 residues: CASSDRGQGDRYGYTF. In DNA form, the CDR3 reads TGTGCCAGCAGTGATAGGGGACAGGGGGATAGGTATGGCTACACCTTC.

The count of this clone is one. This chain uses TRBV27 with TRBJ1-4; 9 bases fit TRBD1. Per the germline V gene, CDR1 is MNHEY and CDR2 is SMNVEV (reference sequence). This CDR3 spans 15 amino acids. Germline trimming cut 5 bases from V and 5 bases from J; bases unmatched to any gene: 6. The CDR3: CASSLRQGVNEKLFF. The CDR3 nucleotides read TGTGCCAGCAGTCTGAGACAGGGGGTAAATGAAAAACTGTTTTTT.

The chain is built from TRBV18 and TRBJ1-4; D is possibly TRBD1 (6 bases). With 6 bases removed from V and 7 bases from J, the gap between germline ends came to 12 bases. Germline CDR1 is KGHSH and CDR2 is LQKENI. The CDR3 has 13 residues. The CDR3 is CASSPGAVEKLFF. CDR3 DNA sequence: TGTGCCAGCTCCCCGGGGGCAGTTGAAAAACTGTTTTTT.

V usage is TRBV18 and J usage is TRBJ1-5, with a weak D call TRBD1 (6 bases). CDR1 and CDR2 (germline): KGHSH, LQKENI. Trimming took 3 bases from V and 6 from J, leaving 9 bases between them. The CDR3 runs to 13 residues. Here the CDR3 DNA reads TGTGCCAGCTCACCGGACAGTGCTCAGCCCCAGCATTTT. It codes for CASSPDSAQPQHF.

The chain employs TRBV11-3 and TRBJ2-5; the D gene is possibly TRBD1 (6 bases). CDR1 and CDR2 (germline): SGHNT, YENEEA. The length of the CDR3 is 14 residues. V lost 0 bases, J lost 2 bases, and 7 bases lay in between. The CDR3 reads CASSLDQGQETQYF. The CDR3 region has the DNA TGTGCCAGCAGCTTAGATCAGGGGCAAGAGACCCAGTACTTC.

V and J are TRBV5-1 and TRBJ1-4; D not certain. There are 14 residues in the CDR3. Trimming removed 4 bases at V and 5 bases at J, with 12 bases between. Germline CDR1 is SGHRS and CDR2 is YFSETQ. The chain's CDR3 is CASSGVGWNEKLFF. The CDR3 DNA is TGCGCCAGCAGCGGGGTCGGGTGGAATGAAAAACTGTTTTTT.

This clone came up a few times. The chain is built from TRBV19 and TRBJ1-2; 7 positions match TRBD1. Trimming removed 0 bases from V and 5 bases from J; junction bases left unmatched: 6. CDR3 size: 15 residues. CDR1 and CDR2 from the germline V gene are LNHDA and SQIVND (reference sequence). The CDR3 here is CASSIDRDSLYGYTF. As DNA, the CDR3 is TGTGCCAGTAGTATAGATAGGGACAGCCTTTATGGCTACACCTTC.